This TCR beta chain was captured by sequencing in a study of human T cells and chemical hapten exposure. Study information: The use of 2% DPC on around 2 cm by around 2 cm of upper inner arm skin constituted sensitization. Findings of the study overall: Compared to controls, expanded TCRs made significantly more large clusters of similar CDR3s.

Germline CDR1 SGHTA, CDR2 FQGTGA. The V gene lost 2 bases and the J gene lost 5 bases, with 13 bases spanning the gap. This CDR3 contains 15 residues. In the source study's methods: Samples ranged from roughly 23,224 to 700,000 TCRs, with a median of approximately 96,000. MiXCR was run by TCRdb on the RACE reads, yielding one entry per CDR3 protein. TCRdb's processing, not the study's, gives the V and J calls here. The repertoire consists of around 190,000 distinct CDR3 sequences, with approximately 20% occurring once and the leading ten covering about 6.7%. On this clonotype itself: Its antigen remains unidentified.

Time point indicated: patch test 1, 2 weeks after DPC sensitization. As for treatment: therapeutic diphenylcyclopropenone sensitization with weekly scalp DPC. The V gene is TRBV7-3, the J gene TRBJ2-1, with a weak D call TRBD1 (5 bases). Sequenced material: whole blood, taken in connection with sensitization to the hapten diphenylcyclopropenone (DPC). The receptor comes from a woman between 50 and 59 years old with alopecia areata. Some clones in this sample may be carry-over from other donors' samples. This CDR3 reads CASSLQGVPDNEQFF. As DNA, the CDR3 is TGTGCCAGCAGCTTACAGGGTGTCCCTGACAATGAGCAGTTCTTC.